This T cell receptor (beta chain) was profiled in a study of T-cell memory formation after mild COVID-19 (TCRdb year 2021). For the study in its entirety: Most TCR sequence clusters were specific to one of the two donors. In a couple of donors, T-cell clones that expanded and contracted after mild COVID-19 were tracked by sequencing TCRalpha and TCRbeta repertoires over time. The cohort comprised two young, previously healthy adult volunteers, one female and one male.

The sequencing machine was an Illumina NovaSeq 6000. Using 5'RACE with constant-segment primers, TCRalpha and TCRbeta cDNA libraries were constructed, with sample barcodes and unique molecular identifiers added in the process. RNA was extracted from every sample with Trizol reagent. Library amplification was performed in two PCR steps, and a second sample barcode and Illumina TruSeq adapters were introduced in the second step. Libraries were sequenced on an Illumina NovaSeq with 2 x 150 bp paired-end reads. From the authors' description of their analysis: The reads were demultiplexed and collapsed into UMI-guided consensus sequences using migec v1.2.7. With mixcr v2.1.11, UMI consensuses were aligned to TRA and TRB V and J templates and assembled into clonotypes. A clonotype was counted as expanded or contracted only if both edgeR and NoisET called the change significant, with noise models trained on biological replicates. For edgeR calls, a false discovery rate-adjusted p below 0.01 and a log2 fold-change threshold of 1 were applied. As an exploratory analysis of dynamics, max-normalized trajectories of the 1000 most abundant clonotypes were examined with PCA combined with hierarchical clustering. Separately sequenced CD4+ and CD8+ repertoires were used to assign the CD4 or CD8 phenotype of responding clones. TCRdb redid the processing of the public reads, applying fastp at Q25 and MiXCR, and retained in-frame beta chains. Entries that share a CDR3 protein sequence are merged under the most common genes and DNA. The V and J calls and clone size are TCRdb's, not the authors'. The sample contains 470,000 or so distinct CDR3 sequences, around 19% of them found a single time. Together, the top ten hold around 8% of the sample.

Trimmed from V: 3 bases; trimmed from J: 5 bases; junction bases lacking a gene match: 6. Per the germline V gene, SGHTA is the CDR1 and FQGTGA is the CDR2. The cysteine opens and the phenylalanine closes a CDR3 of 15 amino acids. Here the CDR3 DNA is all that survives: 45 bases in frame from base 1. What the authors observed across the whole study: Only a couple of mild cases were covered in the study, and larger cohorts including severe cases with pre-infection samples were considered necessary. From day 15 to 85, contracting clones showed balanced CD4/CD8 phenotypes, whereas a second wave of clones that expanded from day 15 to 37 leaned towards CD4+. Whether the second-wave clones peaking on day 37 were SARS-CoV-2 specific was not confirmed. Some responding clones were found in pre-infection memory, which suggests that pre-existing cross-reactive memory T cells took part in the SARS-CoV-2 response. Contracting CD4+ clones turned up mainly in the CM and EM memory subsets, whereas EMRA was where CD8+ clones were enriched.

Ficoll-Paque density gradient centrifugation was used to isolate PBMCs. Notes on this clonotype: Its antigen remains undetermined. One base away there is no much larger clone; base qualities are not given.

This clonotype was obtained from an adult woman who had mild COVID-19 (a few samples of this study predate the infection). The sample titles of this study are shuffled in the database, so cell type and time point are left out; the donor was told from shared clones. The chain joins TRBV7-3 to TRBJ2-3, with 9 bases in between that match TRBD2. Sequencing used PBMCs or a T cell subset sorted from them (not recorded which). The nucleotides are TGTGCCAGCAGCTTTAGCGGGAGCTGGGTAGATACGCAGTATTTT. Protein translation: CASSFSGSWVDTQYF.